The rows below give T cell receptor beta chains drawn from one sample of a study of blood T cell repertoires in COVID-19. The table came from immunoSEQ multiplex PCR; TCRdb's copy has only in-frame clones and leaves some out. The sample has about 290,000 clones; approximately 80% are singletons. The source material was peripheral blood. The receptors were gathered from a woman aged 45 to 65 with active or convalescent COVID-19. Each CDR3 is given with its conserved first and last residue. The D gene is left open where the match is weak. Only some rows state a clone size, as once, few, many or a class for expanded clones.

abundance | j_gene | d_gene | v_gene | CDR3aa | CDR3nt
NA | TRBJ1-4 | TRBD1 | TRBV2 | CASSARQGGNEKLFF | TGTGCCAGCAGCGCTCGACAGGGTGGAAATGAAAAACTGTTTTTT
NA | TRBJ2-1 | TRBD2 | TRBV28 | CASSRGLAGDNEQFF | TGTGCCAGCAGCCGTGGACTAGCGGGAGACAATGAGCAGTTCTTC
NA | TRBJ1-6 | NA | TRBV28 | CASSFSRPGTLHF | TGTGCCAGCAGTTTCTCCAGGCCGGGAACCCTCCACTTT
NA | TRBJ2-1 | NA | TRBV7-8 | CASSLEGINEQFF | TGTGCCAGCAGCTTAGAGGGGATCAATGAGCAGTTCTTC
NA | TRBJ2-2 | TRBD1 | TRBV6-2/TRBV6-3 | CASSQDRDTGELFF | TGTGCCAGCAGCCAGGACAGGGACACCGGGGAGCTGTTTTTT
NA | TRBJ2-7 | TRBD1 | TRBV5-1 | CASSTGQLALEQYF | TGCGCCAGCAGCACGGGACAGCTGGCCCTTGAGCAGTACTTC
once | TRBJ2-7 | TRBD1 | TRBV7-2 | CASSSGQVAAYEQYF | TGTGCCAGCAGCTCCGGACAGGTCGCAGCCTACGAGCAGTACTTC
NA | TRBJ1-1 | NA | TRBV3-1/TRBV3-2 | CASSQRSTEAFF | TGTGCCAGCAGCCAAAGGAGTACTGAAGCTTTCTTT
once | TRBJ2-7 | NA | TRBV19 | CASSIAESGEQYF | TGTGCCAGTAGTATAGCGGAGTCCGGCGAGCAGTACTTC
many | TRBJ2-2 | NA | TRBV7-8 | CASSPRGNPTGELFF | TGTGCCAGCAGTCCCCGGGGGAACCCCACCGGGGAGCTGTTTTTT
NA | TRBJ2-2 | NA | TRBV2 | CASSDKTLVNTGELFF | TGTGCCAGCAGTGATAAAACGCTAGTGAACACCGGGGAGCTGTTTTTT
NA | TRBJ1-1 | TRBD1 | TRBV19 | CASRDRGTEAFF | TGTGCCAGTAGAGACAGGGGTACTGAAGCTTTCTTT
NA | TRBJ2-2 | TRBD1 | TRBV7-9 | CASSIDRAAGELFF | TGTGCCAGCAGCATCGACAGGGCAGCCGGGGAGCTGTTTTTT
NA | TRBJ1-1 | NA | TRBV30 | CAWGQLEAFF | TGTGCCTGGGGCCAACTTGAAGCTTTCTTT
NA | TRBJ2-7 | TRBD2 | TRBV19 | CASSTRAAGHEQYF | TGTGCCAGTAGTACCCGGGCAGCGGGGCACGAGCAGTACTTC
NA | TRBJ2-7 | NA | TRBV5-1 | CASSLAPDQAYEQYF | TGCGCCAGCAGCTTGGCCCCCGACCAGGCCTACGAGCAGTACTTC
NA | TRBJ1-4 | TRBD1 | TRBV6-5 | CASSPGQGANEKLFF | TGTGCCAGCAGTCCCGGACAGGGAGCTAATGAAAAACTGTTTTTT
NA | TRBJ1-1 | NA | TRBV5-4 | CASSLVGWGAEAFF | TGTGCCAGCAGCTTGGTGGGATGGGGGGCTGAAGCTTTCTTT
NA | TRBJ2-3 | TRBD2 | TRBV7-8 | CASSPYGRGTDTQYF | TGTGCCAGCAGCCCCTACGGGAGGGGCACAGATACGCAGTATTTT
few | TRBJ2-7 | NA | TRBV28 | CASRERNPREQYF | TGTGCCAGCAGGGAGCGGAACCCTCGCGAGCAGTACTTC
NA | TRBJ2-1 | TRBD2 | TRBV4-1 | CASSPYQAGSSYNEQFF | TGCGCCAGCAGCCCCTATCAAGCGGGGAGCTCCTACAATGAGCAGTTCTTC
NA | TRBJ1-2 | NA | TRBV25-1 | CASSGTQGNYGYTF | TGTGCCAGCAGCGGAACCCAGGGAAACTATGGCTACACCTTC
NA | TRBJ2-1 | TRBD1 | TRBV10-3 | CAISEEGTGVRNEQFF | TGTGCCATCAGTGAGGAAGGGACAGGGGTTAGAAATGAGCAGTTCTTC
NA | TRBJ1-1 | NA | TRBV5-1 | CASHREPTEAFF | TGCGCCAGTCACAGGGAACCAACTGAAGCTTTCTTT
NA | TRBJ1-2 | TRBD1 | TRBV19 | CASMGPGTGAPNYGYTF | TGTGCCAGTATGGGACCCGGGACAGGTGCCCCTAACTATGGCTACACCTTC